This T cell receptor (beta chain) was observed in a study of CD8 T cells in Susac syndrome. Study in general: When blood was drawn, patients with Susac syndrome were on intravenous immunoglobulin alone, on corticosteroids, or therapy-naive.

The patients with Susac syndrome satisfied recently defined diagnostic criteria for either definite or probable disease. Through negative isolation, CD4+ and CD8+ T cells were obtained, while TEMRA cells were enriched using FACS. Study-wide results and limits: Expansion of clones was not seen in the CD4+ T cell repertoires of Susac syndrome.

Notes on this clonotype: No antigen is known for it.

RNA, at about 0.5 to 1 ug, was reverse transcribed with random hexamers. TCRdb used MiXCR to reprocess the immunoSEQ multiplex PCR reads, holding one entry per CDR3 protein. The table lists about 150,000 distinct CDR3 sequences, 85% to 95% of them singletons. In germline, CDR1 is SQVTM, CDR2 ANQGSEA. Deletions cut 6 bases from V and 0 bases from J, with 8 bases between. The CDR3 contains 12 residues. The TCR sequence derives from a human donor with Susac syndrome. Sequencing was carried out using CD4+ T cells from PBMCs. The chain is built from TRBV29-1 and TRBJ1-2, with a weak D call TRBD1 (5 bases). DNA of the CDR3: TGCAGCGTGACAGAGCCTAACTATGGCTACACCTTC. Translated, it gives CSVTEPNYGYTF.